Below, 5 T cell receptor beta chains from the same sample are listed, as sequenced in a study of blood T cell repertoires in COVID-19. This table comes from immunoSEQ multiplex PCR, and its TCRdb copy is limited to in-frame clones, with some not included. Of roughly 400,000 clones listed, approximately 86% are singletons. The sample taken for sequencing was PBMCs or T cells enriched from blood (not recorded which). The receptors stem from a woman between 40 and 50 years old with acute COVID-19.

The gene calls are TRBV5-6 and TRBJ2-5; 10 bases map to TRBD2. The V gene end was trimmed by 2 bases and the J gene end by 3 bases; junction bases not matched to a gene: 7. CDR3 length: 16 amino acids. Per germline, CDR1 SGHDT and CDR2 YYEEEE. DNA of the CDR3: TGTGCCAGCAGCTTTATTGGACTAGCGGATAAAGAGACCCAGTACTTC. It is translated as CASSFIGLADKETQYF.

The chain is built from TRBV5-1 and TRBJ2-2; D possibly corresponds to TRBD1 (6 bases). The germline V and J ends were trimmed by 0 bases and 6 bases, with 15 bases remaining between them. The CDR3 has 16 residues. CDR1 is SGHRS and CDR2 is YFSETQ in the germline V gene. The CDR3 sequence is CASSLGTAEGSGELFF. Written as DNA, the CDR3 is TGCGCCAGCAGCTTGGGGACAGCCGAAGGCTCCGGGGAGCTGTTTTTT. Combining the CDR3 with reference TRBV5-1 and TRBJ2-2 gives the whole variable domain KAGVTQTPRYLIKTRGQQVTLSCSPISGHRSVSWYQQTPGQGLQFLFEYFSETQRNKGNFPGRFSGRQFSNSRSEMNVSTLELGDSALYLCASSLGTAEGSGELFFGEGSRLTVL.

The V and J genes are TRBV4-1 and TRBJ2-1; TRBD1 matches 9 bases. Losses at the gene ends were 0 bases for V and 5 bases for J; bases not matched to a gene: 2. Germline V gene data show CDR1 as MGHRA and CDR2 as YSYEKL. This CDR3 is 15 amino acids long. This CDR3 reads CASSQEGTGNNEQFF. The DNA of the CDR3 is TGCGCCAGCAGCCAAGAAGGGACAGGGAACAATGAGCAGTTCTTC.

V gene TRBV5-5 combines with J gene TRBJ1-2; 9 bases fit TRBD1. Germline loops: CDR1 SGHKS, CDR2 YYEKEE (reference sequence). The CDR3 extends over 14 amino acids. Trimming cost V 5 bases and J 1 base; bases outside gene matches: 3. CDR3 DNA sequence: TGTGCCAGCAGACAGGGACAGGGTAACTATGGCTACACCTTC. It encodes CASRQGQGNYGYTF.

The V gene is TRBV2, the J gene TRBJ1-2; maybe TRBD1 (5 bases). The CDR3 is made up of 16 amino acids. Between the trimmed V and J ends, which lost 0 bases and 7 bases, there was a span of 18 bases. Per the germline V gene, CDR1 is SNHLY and CDR2 is FYNNEI. CDR3 residues: CASSEALRAGLGGYTF. In DNA, the CDR3 is TGTGCCAGCAGTGAAGCGCTTCGGGCAGGGCTGGGTGGCTACACCTTC. The entire variable domain, with the rest obtained from reference TRBV2 and TRBJ1-2, is as follows: EPEVTQTPSHQVTQMGQEVILRCVPISNHLYFYWYRQILGQKVEFLVSFYNNEISEKSEIFDDQFSVERPDGSNFTLKIRSTKLEDSAMYFCASSEALRAGLGGYTFGSGTRLTVV.